Listed below are T cell receptor beta chains from one sample, sequenced in a study of OX40 agonist ivuxolimab in advanced cancers. Produced via immunoSEQ multiplex PCR; TCRdb's table is partial and in-frame only. The data hold approximately 38,000 clones, with about 90% observed a single time. Sequenced material: CD4+ or CD8+ T cells sorted from blood, taken in a trial of the OX40 agonist ivuxolimab. Receptor source: an adult with an advanced solid tumor such as melanoma, head and neck, liver or kidney cancer. Both conserved end residues are trimmed from each CDR3. D genes are given only for firm matches.

v_call: TRBV29-1
j_call: TRBJ1-5
d_call: NA
cdr3_aa: SVEEGWGQPQH

v_call: TRBV30
j_call: TRBJ2-2
d_call: NA
cdr3_aa: AWSVLGGGELF

v_call: TRBV27
j_call: TRBJ2-6
d_call: TRBD2
cdr3_aa: ASSLTSGRGWGANVLT

v_call: TRBV30
j_call: TRBJ1-2
d_call: NA
cdr3_aa: AWSGGGGYT

v_call: TRBV28
j_call: TRBJ2-5
d_call: NA
cdr3_aa: ASSRRPVQETQY

v_call: TRBV7-9
j_call: TRBJ2-1
d_call: NA
cdr3_aa: ASSLGPYRDPYNEQF

v_call: TRBV20-1
j_call: TRBJ2-1
d_call: NA
cdr3_aa: SARSENEQF

v_call: TRBV27
j_call: TRBJ2-2
d_call: NA
cdr3_aa: ASSLGQPNTGELF

v_call: TRBV28
j_call: TRBJ2-2
d_call: TRBD1
cdr3_aa: ASSLPTGGGTGELF

v_call: TRBV9
j_call: TRBJ1-2
d_call: NA
cdr3_aa: ASSPSGGVDYGYT

v_call: TRBV7-9
j_call: TRBJ2-1
d_call: NA
cdr3_aa: ASSPAAFRHEQF

v_call: TRBV7-6
j_call: TRBJ1-1
d_call: NA
cdr3_aa: ASSLAPAYEAF

v_call: TRBV5-6
j_call: TRBJ2-5
d_call: NA
cdr3_aa: ASSLAALQETQY

v_call: TRBV11-2
j_call: TRBJ1-2
d_call: NA
cdr3_aa: ASSSRVRRVIYGYT

v_call: TRBV19
j_call: TRBJ2-5
d_call: TRBD2
cdr3_aa: ASSTPLLAGTQETQY

v_call: TRBV7-9
j_call: TRBJ1-5
d_call: NA
cdr3_aa: ASSLYNSNQPQH

v_call: TRBV9
j_call: TRBJ1-3
d_call: NA
cdr3_aa: ASRRSSSGNTIY

v_call: TRBV9
j_call: TRBJ2-1
d_call: TRBD2
cdr3_aa: ASSVIAGASYNEQF

v_call: TRBV13
j_call: TRBJ1-3
d_call: TRBD1
cdr3_aa: ASSSQGAHTIY

v_call: TRBV11-2
j_call: TRBJ2-7
d_call: NA
cdr3_aa: ASSLEAGLGLYEQY

v_call: TRBV7-9
j_call: TRBJ1-2
d_call: NA
cdr3_aa: ASSSTRTGYGYT

v_call: TRBV19
j_call: TRBJ1-6
d_call: NA
cdr3_aa: ASSTDSSYNSPLH

v_call: TRBV11-2
j_call: TRBJ2-1
d_call: NA
cdr3_aa: ASSLVGAFQF

v_call: TRBV11-3
j_call: TRBJ1-5
d_call: NA
cdr3_aa: ASSLEGDYSNQPQH

v_call: TRBV11-2
j_call: TRBJ2-1
d_call: NA
cdr3_aa: ASSSFFSSYNEQF

v_call: TRBV9
j_call: TRBJ1-1
d_call: NA
cdr3_aa: ASSPVMNTEAF

v_call: TRBV13
j_call: TRBJ2-1
d_call: NA
cdr3_aa: ASSSVADGAWGQF

v_call: TRBV27
j_call: TRBJ2-1
d_call: NA
cdr3_aa: ASSSSPGGPWDEQF

v_call: TRBV6-6
j_call: TRBJ2-1
d_call: NA
cdr3_aa: ASSYSADEQF

v_call: TRBV5-6
j_call: TRBJ1-2
d_call: NA
cdr3_aa: ASSLDYSTDLYGYT

v_call: TRBV19
j_call: TRBJ1-6
d_call: NA
cdr3_aa: ASSIDGSRNSPLH

v_call: TRBV28
j_call: TRBJ1-3
d_call: NA
cdr3_aa: ASSPGVAGEAFSGNTIY

v_call: TRBV2
j_call: TRBJ1-1
d_call: NA
cdr3_aa: ARDGSTEAF

v_call: TRBV18
j_call: TRBJ1-1
d_call: NA
cdr3_aa: ASSPSAPEAF